This paragraph reports one T cell receptor (beta chain). These data belong to a study of shared clonotypes between healthy human individuals. Naive-designated CD8 cells lacked CD45RO, were positively enriched for CCR7, and omitted terminally differentiated effector memory CD45RA+ cells. Trimming removed 10 bases from V and 1 base from J; junction bases left unmatched: 7. Per germline, CDR1 MNHEY and CDR2 SMNVEV (reference sequence). The CDR3 has 13 residues. Sequencing was performed with immunoSEQ multiplex PCR; in TCRdb, only in-frame clones are kept and a portion is missing. The repertoire holds more than 500,000 clones, with 85% to 95% as singletons.

This rearrangement joins TRBV27 to TRBJ2-7, with TRBD1 identical over 7 bases. The sample taken for sequencing was naive CD8+ T cells sorted from blood. This receptor was obtained from a woman in her thirties in good health. CDR3 DNA: TGTGCCACGGTAGACAGGGCGTCCTACGAGCAGTACTTC. It translates to CATVDRASYEQYF.